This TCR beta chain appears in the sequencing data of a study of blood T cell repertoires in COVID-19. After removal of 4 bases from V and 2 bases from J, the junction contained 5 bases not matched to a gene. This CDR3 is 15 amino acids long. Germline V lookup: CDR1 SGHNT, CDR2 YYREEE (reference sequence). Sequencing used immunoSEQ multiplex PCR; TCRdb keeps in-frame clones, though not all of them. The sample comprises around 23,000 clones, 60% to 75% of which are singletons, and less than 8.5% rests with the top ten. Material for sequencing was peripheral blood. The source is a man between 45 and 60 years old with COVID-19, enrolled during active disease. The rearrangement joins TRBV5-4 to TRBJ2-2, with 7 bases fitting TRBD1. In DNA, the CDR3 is TGTGCCAGCAGCCTACGACAGGGCAACACCGGGGAGCTGTTTTTT. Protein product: CASSLRQGNTGELFF.